This T cell receptor (beta chain) appears in the sequencing data of a study of T cell changes during pregnancy in multiple sclerosis (dated by TCRdb to about 2019). For the study in its entirety: The study examined how the T cell repertoire changed over the course of pregnancy in women with multiple sclerosis.

There are 15 amino acids in the CDR3, from cysteine to phenylalanine inclusive. Solely the CDR3 DNA is kept, with 45 bases framed from the first base. CDR1 and CDR2 are read off the germline V gene as SGHVS and FQNEAQ. Trimming removed 2 bases from V and 4 bases from J; the gene matches leave 7 bases unexplained. Libraries came from the immunoSEQ multiplex PCR assay. Not all clones reach the TCRdb copy of this immuneACCESS table, which keeps in-frame sequences only. Checked studies attribute under half of the gap to unresolved V genes and leave the rest unexplained. Counted in this sample were 20,000 to 30,000 clones; about 88% of them appeared once. Just under 9.5% of the sample goes to the ten largest clones. To note about this clone: The target of this receptor is not known. Base qualities are not at hand, and no much larger clone is one base apart.

This specimen consisted of CD8+ T cells from peripheral blood mononuclear cells, obtained in the third trimester of pregnancy. Recombination joined TRBV7-8 with TRBJ1-1; 7 nucleotides in the junction match TRBD1. The receptor was isolated from a female donor in good health, enrolled as a control in a pregnancy study. Here the CDR3 is given as CASSLSQGYVTEAFF. The nucleotide sequence is given as TGTGCCAGCAGCTTATCACAGGGGTACGTCACTGAAGCTTTCTTT.